The sequence of this TCR beta chain was determined in a study of T cell responses to AZD1222 COVID-19 vaccine. Clones were sequenced by immunoSEQ multiplex PCR, and TCRdb holds only the in-frame ones, with some missing. Of around 120,000 clones listed, around 92% are singletons. Trimming cost V 1 base and J 7 bases, with 10 bases left between them. The CDR3 runs to 13 residues. Germline CDR1 reads LGHDT; CDR2 reads YNNKEL (reference sequence). The genes are TRBV3-1 (or the pseudogene TRBV3-2) and TRBJ1-2; D is uncertain. Sequencing used peripheral blood, obtained 28 days after the second AZD1222 dose. The origin of this receptor is an adult who received the AZD1222 COVID-19 vaccine. This CDR3 reads CASSQVRDRGYTF. Written as DNA, the CDR3 is TGTGCCAGCAGCCAAGTAAGGGATCGTGGCTACACCTTC.